These T cell receptor beta chains were read from a single sample in a study of response to subunit inactivated influenza vaccine. TCRdb ran MiXCR on the RT-PCR reads and lists one entry per CDR3 protein. The sample yields fewer than 650,000 distinct CDR3 sequences, 10% to 15% seen once. This specimen was PBMCs from blood, taken more than 35 days after vaccination. The source of these receptors is a man aged 50 to 59 who received an inactivated influenza vaccine. CDR3s include the opening cysteine and the closing phenylalanine or tryptophan. The D gene is left open where the match is weak. Clone size is not always given. Where it is, it says once, few, many or a class for expanded clones.

v_gene	d_gene	j_gene	abundance	CDR3aa	CDR3nt
TRBV4-2	-	TRBJ2-2	-	CASSQSMNTGELFF	TGTGCCAGCAGCCAATCGATGAACACCGGGGAGCTGTTTTTT
TRBV5-1	-	TRBJ2-7	few	CASGDGSYEQYF	TGCGCCAGCGGCGACGGGAGCTACGAGCAGTACTTC
TRBV15	-	TRBJ2-5	-	CATSRRIQETQYF	TGTGCCACCAGCCGGAGGATCCAAGAGACCCAGTACTTC
TRBV7-2	TRBD2	TRBJ2-7	-	CASSYGLAWSEQYF	TGTGCCAGCAGCTACGGACTAGCGTGGAGCGAGCAGTACTTC
TRBV20-1	-	TRBJ1-1	once	CSARGPGTPGPNTEAFF	TGCAGTGCTAGAGGACCCGGGACACCTGGCCCGAACACTGAAGCTTTCTTT
TRBV3-1	-	TRBJ1-5	few	CASSQGRGGQPQHF	TGTGCCAGCAGCCAAGGTAGGGGAGGCCAGCCCCAGCATTTT
TRBV25-1	-	TRBJ2-7	-	CASSEYPKGDHYEQYF	TGTGCCAGCAGTGAATATCCAAAGGGGGATCATTACGAGCAGTACTTC
TRBV2	TRBD2	TRBJ2-5	-	CASRLLASQETQYF	TGTGCCAGCAGGCTACTAGCGTCACAAGAGACCCAGTACTTC
TRBV4-2	TRBD1	TRBJ1-4	many	CASSFPGGNEKLFF	TGTGCCAGCAGTTTCCCAGGGGGTAATGAAAAACTGTTTTTT
TRBV15	-	TRBJ2-5	few	CATSRDGTKETQYF	TGTGCCACCAGCAGAGACGGGACGAAAGAGACCCAGTACTTC
TRBV12-3/TRBV12-4	-	TRBJ2-5	many	CASSLPPLQETQYF	TGTGCCAGCAGTTTACCCCCATTACAAGAGACCCAGTACTTC
TRBV7-6	TRBD2	TRBJ2-1	-	CASTTVAGGVYNEQFF	TGTGCCAGCACCACTGTCGCGGGAGGGGTTTACAATGAGCAGTTCTTC
TRBV5-1	-	TRBJ2-5	many	CASSLAQKETQYF	TGCGCCAGCAGCTTGGCCCAGAAAGAGACCCAGTACTTC
TRBV4-3	-	TRBJ2-7	many	CASSPTGLHYEQYF	TGCGCCAGCAGCCCGACCGGGTTACACTACGAGCAGTACTTC
TRBV3-1	-	TRBJ1-2	few	CASSKGADYGYTF	TGTGCCAGCAGCAAAGGAGCAGACTATGGCTACACCTTC